This T cell receptor beta chain derives from a study of technical replicates of blood from several donors. Sequenced by immunoSEQ multiplex PCR; TCRdb stores in-frame clones only, minus some. The data contain approximately 99,000 clones, roughly 96% of them singletons. V lost 0 bases to trimming and J lost 7 bases; unmatched junction nucleotides: 5. Germline V CDR1 and CDR2: SGDLS, YYNGEE. The CDR3 covers 14 residues. V and J are TRBV9 and TRBJ2-7; 9 nucleotides line up with TRBD1. The sequence derives from a human donor in good health. Material for sequencing was T cells isolated from PBMCs. The CDR3 region is CASSVEGQGGEQYF. As DNA, the CDR3 is TGTGCCAGCAGCGTAGAGGGACAGGGTGGGGAGCAGTACTTC.